Sequencing of this T cell receptor beta chain was carried out in a study of blood T cell repertoires in COVID-19. Across the whole study: The cDNA or gDNA used as material had been derived from T cells, B-cell-depleted T cells, or PBMCs.

The participants were between roughly 18 and 100 years old and came from under 25 US areas. Participants' reported clinical history set cohort assignment. Germline assignment: CDR1 SNHLY and CDR2 FYNNEI. V lost 4 bases, J lost 7 bases, and 4 bases stayed unmatched. The CDR3 covers 14 residues. Original processing methods: Estimates of nucleated cell counts were drawn from the amplification of reference gene primers. The data were produced by immunoSEQ multiplex PCR, yet TCRdb's version contains in-frame clones alone and is incomplete. The V and J calls and clone size come from that table; D and trimming were worked out from the DNA. Here the sample spans about 170,000 clones, around 83% being singletons.

Material for sequencing was PBMCs or T cells enriched from blood (not recorded which). This sequence was found in a woman aged 45-59 years in a cohort exposed to, infected with or recovered from COVID-19 (not recorded which). V gene TRBV2 combines with J gene TRBJ2-3; TRBD2 agrees at 11 bases. CDR3 loop: CASSGTSGQNTQYF. The DNA of the CDR3 is TGTGCCAGCAGTGGGACTAGCGGGCAAAATACGCAGTATTTT.